The clone carrying this TCR beta chain was observed at least ten times. Its antigen remains unknown. The sample belongs to a study of molecular identifiers for immune sequencing clone quantification. Looking at the study overall: Replicate RNA came from 20,000 or 100,000 naive CD8 cells and was split five ways, and four parts were sequenced. Overall study results and limits: Over 98% of effector molecules, but under 1% in naive cells, were held by clones with more than 20 RNA copies. Among about a million naive cells, as was reported, spiked Jurkat TCR RNA from one cell was detectable.

The germline V and J ends were trimmed by 6 bases and 1 base, with 10 bases remaining between them. Germline V gene lookup returns CDR1 SGHTA and CDR2 FQGNSA. CDR3 length: 14 residues. The authors built bulk TCR libraries by previously described methods with listed TCR primers. TCRdb processed the PCR reads anew with MiXCR; each CDR3 protein has one entry. The sample holds just under 65,000 distinct CDR3 sequences, around 17% seen once. J is TRBJ1-5 and V is TRBV7-2, with D uncertain. This receptor was obtained from a human donor in good health. Some libraries in this study had Jurkat cell RNA spiked in. Sequencing was done on a sample of naive CD8+ T cells from blood, with Jurkat cell RNA spiked in. Subset specified: FACS-sorted CD8+CD4-CCR7+CD45RA+ naive T cells. CDR3 coding DNA: TGTGCCAGCAGGGATACAGCGAGCAATCAGCCCCAGCATTTT. Its translation is CASRDTASNQPQHF.